Listed below are T cell receptor beta chains from one sample, sequenced in a study of naive and memory T cell subsets. TCRdb recomputed calls from the 5' RACE reads with MiXCR, one row per CDR3 protein. Of roughly 48,000 distinct CDR3 sequences in the sample, about 4.5% were seen once. These receptors came from a female donor in good health. CDR3s include the opening cysteine and the closing phenylalanine or tryptophan. The D gene is left open where the match is weak. The size entry is marked missing in some rows and otherwise reads once, few, many or a size class.

J: TRBJ2-2
V: TRBV20-1
size: many
D: -
DNA: TGCAGTGCGGCAACCTTGGCCCATACCACCGGGGAGCTGTTTTTT
CDR3: CSAATLAHTTGELFF

J: TRBJ2-7
V: TRBV28
size: many
D: -
DNA: TGTGCCAGCTTACACCCCCCCGAGCAGTACTTC
CDR3: CASLHPPEQYF

J: TRBJ2-7
V: TRBV12-3/TRBV12-4
size: many
D: TRBD2
DNA: TGTGCCAGCAGTTTCCCTAGCGGATACGAGCAGTACTTC
CDR3: CASSFPSGYEQYF

J: TRBJ1-2
V: TRBV29-1
size: many
D: -
DNA: TGCAGCGTTGAAGCCCCAGGGAGGGCGGCTACTAAGTATGGCTACACCTTC
CDR3: CSVEAPGRAATKYGYTF

J: TRBJ2-1
V: TRBV27
size: many
D: TRBD2
DNA: TGTGCCAGCAGTTACGAGGGAGGGCTCTACAATGAGCAGTTCTTC
CDR3: CASSYEGGLYNEQFF

J: TRBJ1-1
V: TRBV29-1
size: many
D: TRBD1
DNA: TGCAGCATTGGAAGGCAGGGGGCGCGGGACACTGAAGCTTTCTTT
CDR3: CSIGRQGARDTEAFF

J: TRBJ2-3
V: TRBV29-1
size: many
D: -
DNA: TGCAGCGTTGCGGGCAAAAACACAGATACGCAGTATTTT
CDR3: CSVAGKNTDTQYF

J: TRBJ2-5
V: TRBV6-2/TRBV6-3
size: many
D: -
DNA: TGTGCCAGCAGTCTCCCTTCGGAGACCCAGTACTTC
CDR3: CASSLPSETQYF

J: TRBJ1-4
V: TRBV28
size: many
D: -
DNA: TGTGCCAGCAGTTTAATCAGGGGTTTATCGACTAATGAAAAACTGTTTTTT
CDR3: CASSLIRGLSTNEKLFF

J: TRBJ2-3
V: TRBV11-3
size: many
D: TRBD2
DNA: TGTGCCAGCAGCTCGGGACTAGCGGGAGTGGATACGCAGTATTTT
CDR3: CASSSGLAGVDTQYF

J: TRBJ1-6
V: TRBV3-1
size: many
D: TRBD1
DNA: TGTGCCAGCAGCCGCAGGACAGGGGGCAACGATAATTCACCCCTCCACTTT
CDR3: CASSRRTGGNDNSPLHF

J: TRBJ1-5
V: TRBV7-2
size: many
D: -
DNA: TGTGCCACCTCGGGGGGGAGTCAGCCCCAGCATTTT
CDR3: CATSGGSQPQHF

J: TRBJ2-2
V: TRBV3-1
size: few
D: -
DNA: TGTGCCAGCAGCCACTCCGGGGAGCTGTTTTTT
CDR3: CASSHSGELFF

J: TRBJ2-7
V: TRBV4-3
size: few
D: -
DNA: TGCGCCAGCAGCCAAGGGACAGCCACCTTCTACGAGCAGTACTTC
CDR3: CASSQGTATFYEQYF

J: TRBJ1-1
V: TRBV5-6
size: many
D: TRBD1
DNA: TGTGCCAGCAGCTCTACTGACAGGGCCAACACTGAAGCTTTCTTT
CDR3: CASSSTDRANTEAFF

J: TRBJ2-2
V: TRBV12-3/TRBV12-4
size: many
D: TRBD1
DNA: TGTGCCAGCAGGGGACAGGGAGGGAACACCGGGGAGCTGTTTTTT
CDR3: CASRGQGGNTGELFF

J: TRBJ2-3
V: TRBV19
size: many
D: -
DNA: TGTGCCAGTAGGACTAGTGTTTTAGCAGATACGCAGTATTTT
CDR3: CASRTSVLADTQYF

J: TRBJ2-7
V: TRBV6-5
size: few
D: -
DNA: TGTGCCAGCAGTTATAGCGGACGTTCCTACGAGCAGTACTTC
CDR3: CASSYSGRSYEQYF

J: TRBJ2-2
V: TRBV6-1
size: many
D: TRBD1
DNA: TGTGCCAGCAGCCAAACAGGGGCCGGGGAGCTGTTTTTT
CDR3: CASSQTGAGELFF

J: TRBJ2-7
V: TRBV20-1
size: many
D: TRBD2
DNA: TGCAGTGCTCCGGGACTAGCGGGAGTGGTCGAGCAGTACTTC
CDR3: CSAPGLAGVVEQYF

J: TRBJ1-1
V: TRBV19
size: few
D: -
DNA: TGTGCCAGTAGTAACCGGGGACCGCCGAACACTGAAGCTTTCTTT
CDR3: CASSNRGPPNTEAFF

J: TRBJ1-1
V: TRBV30
size: many
D: -
DNA: TGTGCCTGGAGTGTCTTGGGGCAGGGGTTGAACACTGAAGCTTTCTTT
CDR3: CAWSVLGQGLNTEAFF

J: TRBJ2-1
V: TRBV29-1
size: few
D: TRBD1
DNA: TGCAGCGCCGGACAGGGGAAAAGTTACAATGAGCAGTTCTTC
CDR3: CSAGQGKSYNEQFF

J: TRBJ1-2
V: TRBV11-2
size: many
D: -
DNA: TGTGCCAGCAGCTACCTGTCAGCAATCTATGGCTACACCTTC
CDR3: CASSYLSAIYGYTF

J: TRBJ2-7
V: TRBV6-2/TRBV6-3
size: -
D: -
DNA: TGTGCCAGCAAAATGGGGACGGCACCGTCCTACGAGCAGTACTTC
CDR3: CASKMGTAPSYEQYF

J: TRBJ1-1
V: TRBV24-1
size: many
D: -
DNA: TGTGCCACCAGTGACGCGGGGATGAACACTGAAGCTTTCTTT
CDR3: CATSDAGMNTEAFF

J: TRBJ2-3
V: TRBV7-2
size: many
D: TRBD2
DNA: TGTGCCAGCAGCTTGAGGCCGGCGGGAGCTTTGACAAGCACAGATACGCAGTATTTT
CDR3: CASSLRPAGALTSTDTQYF

J: TRBJ1-4
V: TRBV29-1
size: many
D: -
DNA: TGCAGCGTTGCTACAAGTGAAAAACTGTTTTTT
CDR3: CSVATSEKLFF

J: TRBJ2-1
V: TRBV30
size: many
D: -
DNA: TGTGCCTGGAGTGTAGATAGACACAATGAGCAGTTCTTC
CDR3: CAWSVDRHNEQFF

J: TRBJ2-1
V: TRBV29-1
size: many
D: TRBD1
DNA: TGCAGCGTTCTAGGACAGGGTACCTACAATGAGCAGTTCTTC
CDR3: CSVLGQGTYNEQFF

J: TRBJ2-7
V: TRBV29-1
size: many
D: TRBD2
DNA: TGCAGCGTCGGACTAGCGGCCTACGAGCAGTACTTC
CDR3: CSVGLAAYEQYF

J: TRBJ2-7
V: TRBV29-1
size: many
D: -
DNA: TGCAGCGTTGACCTCAGGGACTCCTACGAGCAGTACTTC
CDR3: CSVDLRDSYEQYF

J: TRBJ2-1
V: TRBV18
size: many
D: -
DNA: TGTGCCAGCTCACCACGGGTCGGGAAAGTCTACAATGAGCAGTTCTTC
CDR3: CASSPRVGKVYNEQFF

J: TRBJ2-7
V: TRBV20-1
size: many
D: -
DNA: TGCAGTGCTATTCCTAGGACGCGCGAGCAGTACTTC
CDR3: CSAIPRTREQYF

J: TRBJ2-7
V: TRBV5-6
size: -
D: -
DNA: TGTGCCAGCAGCTCGGAAATTAGCCGGGACAACTACGAGCAGTACTTC
CDR3: CASSSEISRDNYEQYF

J: TRBJ2-7
V: TRBV6-6
size: many
D: -
DNA: TGTGCCAGCACCCGAGGGGACAACTCCTACGAGCAGTACTTC
CDR3: CASTRGDNSYEQYF

J: TRBJ2-1
V: TRBV21-1
size: many
D: -
DNA: TGTGCCAGCAGCAGAGATGTATCGGGACAGGGAGGACATGAGCAGTTCTTC
CDR3: CASSRDVSGQGGHEQFF

J: TRBJ2-1
V: TRBV13
size: many
D: TRBD2
DNA: TGTGCCAGCAGCTCTCCCAACGTACTAGCGGGGTCCTACAATGAGCAGTTCTTC
CDR3: CASSSPNVLAGSYNEQFF

J: TRBJ1-5
V: TRBV20-1
size: medium-sized
D: -
DNA: TGCAGTGCTAGAGATCGAGGGTATCAGCCCCAGCATTTT
CDR3: CSARDRGYQPQHF

J: TRBJ2-7
V: TRBV28
size: many
D: TRBD2
DNA: TGTGCCAGCAGGTTAGCGGGAGGGCCGAGGGAGCAGTACTTC
CDR3: CASRLAGGPREQYF

J: TRBJ2-1
V: TRBV6-5
size: -
D: TRBD2
DNA: TGTGCCAGCACTGAACGCGGGGGGAGCTCCTACAATGAGCAGTTCTTC
CDR3: CASTERGGSSYNEQFF

J: TRBJ2-6
V: TRBV7-2
size: many
D: TRBD1
DNA: TGTGCCAGCAGCTTAGTAGGGACAGGGGGCTCTGGGGCCAACGTCCTGACTTTC
CDR3: CASSLVGTGGSGANVLTF

J: TRBJ1-6
V: TRBV6-2/TRBV6-3
size: once
D: TRBD1
DNA: TGTGCCAGCAGGACCGGACAGGGTAACAATTCGCCCCTCCACTTT
CDR3: CASRTGQGNNSPLHF

J: TRBJ2-7
V: TRBV28
size: many
D: -
DNA: TGTGCCAGCAGTTTTCAGCTCGAGCAGTACTTC
CDR3: CASSFQLEQYF

J: TRBJ2-6
V: TRBV6-6
size: medium-sized
D: -
DNA: TGTGCCAGCAGTTACGAGGCCACCGGGGCCAACGTCCTGACTTTC
CDR3: CASSYEATGANVLTF

J: TRBJ2-7
V: TRBV20-1
size: many
D: TRBD2
DNA: TGCAGTGCTAGAGTGGCGGGAGTCCACGAGCAGTACTTC
CDR3: CSARVAGVHEQYF

J: TRBJ1-5
V: TRBV6-2/TRBV6-3
size: many
D: -
DNA: TGTGCCAGCAGGAACAGCCCCCTGGTTAGGAGCAATCAGCCCCAGCATTTT
CDR3: CASRNSPLVRSNQPQHF

J: TRBJ1-3
V: TRBV20-1
size: many
D: TRBD1
DNA: TGCAGTGCTAACCCGGGACAGGGCAACTGGAACACCATATATTTT
CDR3: CSANPGQGNWNTIYF

J: TRBJ1-1
V: TRBV13
size: -
D: TRBD1
DNA: TGTGCCAGCAGCAAAGGACAGGGGTCTCACACTGAAGCTTTCTTT
CDR3: CASSKGQGSHTEAFF

J: TRBJ2-1
V: TRBV19
size: many
D: -
DNA: TGTGCCAGTAGTCGGGTAGGACTCAACAATGAGCAGTTCTTC
CDR3: CASSRVGLNNEQFF

J: TRBJ2-7
V: TRBV28
size: many
D: -
DNA: TGTGCCAGCAGCTTAGGGACGGTTGGGGGGATCGAGCAGTACTTC
CDR3: CASSLGTVGGIEQYF

J: TRBJ2-2
V: TRBV6-2/TRBV6-3
size: -
D: -
DNA: TGTGCCAGCAGCCGGGTCAACACCGGGGAGCTGTTTTTT
CDR3: CASSRVNTGELFF

J: TRBJ2-7
V: TRBV7-2
size: -
D: -
DNA: TGTGCCAGCAGCTTACAGTGTGGGGACGAGCAGTACTTC
CDR3: CASSLQCGDEQYF

J: TRBJ1-1
V: TRBV7-2
size: many
D: -
DNA: TGTGCCAGCAGCTTAGGGGTCGCGGGGGGCGGAACTGAAGCTTTCTTT
CDR3: CASSLGVAGGGTEAFF

J: TRBJ2-1
V: TRBV27
size: many
D: TRBD2
DNA: TGTGCCAGCAGTTTGGGGGGACTAGCGGGAATCTGGCAGTTCTTC
CDR3: CASSLGGLAGIWQFF